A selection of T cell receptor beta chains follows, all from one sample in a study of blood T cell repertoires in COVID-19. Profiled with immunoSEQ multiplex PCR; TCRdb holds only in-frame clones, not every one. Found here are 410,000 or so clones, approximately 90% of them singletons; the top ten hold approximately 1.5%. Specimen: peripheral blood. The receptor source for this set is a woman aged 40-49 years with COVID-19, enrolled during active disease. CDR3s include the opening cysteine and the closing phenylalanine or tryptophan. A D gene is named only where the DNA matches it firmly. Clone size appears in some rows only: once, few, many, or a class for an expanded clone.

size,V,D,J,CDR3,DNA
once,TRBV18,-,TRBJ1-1,CASSQPGLPNTEAFF,TGTGCCAGCTCACAACCGGGGCTCCCGAACACTGAAGCTTTCTTT
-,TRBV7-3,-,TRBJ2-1,CASSADFSSYNEQFF,TGTGCCAGCAGCGCGGACTTCAGCTCCTACAATGAGCAGTTCTTC
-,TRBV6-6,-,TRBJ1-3,CASSSRAPSGNTIYF,TGTGCCAGCAGTTCCAGGGCACCCTCCGGAAACACCATATATTTT
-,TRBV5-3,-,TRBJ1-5,CARSNNRQGNQPQHF,TGTGCCAGAAGCAATAACCGACAGGGCAATCAGCCCCAGCATTTT
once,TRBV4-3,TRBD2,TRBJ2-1,CASSHFPRTSGYNEQFF,TGCGCCAGCAGCCACTTCCCTCGGACTAGCGGATACAATGAGCAGTTCTTC
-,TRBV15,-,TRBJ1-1,CATSRDRAEAFF,TGTGCCACCAGCAGAGATCGAGCTGAAGCTTTCTTT
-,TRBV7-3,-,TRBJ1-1,CASSLGAANTEAFF,TGTGCCAGCAGCTTGGGGGCCGCGAACACTGAAGCTTTCTTT
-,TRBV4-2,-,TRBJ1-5,CASSPDRSQPQHF,TGTGCCAGCAGCCCGGACAGATCTCAGCCCCAGCATTTT
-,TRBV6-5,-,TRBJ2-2,CASRVSSPNTGELFF,TGTGCCAGCAGAGTCAGTTCGCCAAACACCGGGGAGCTGTTTTTT
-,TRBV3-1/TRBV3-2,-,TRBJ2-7,CASSPVGGEQYF,TGTGCCAGCAGCCCGGTGGGGGGCGAGCAGTACTTC
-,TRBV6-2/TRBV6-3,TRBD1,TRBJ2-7,CASSSQEGAREMPPYEQYF,TGTGCCAGCAGTTCCCAAGAGGGGGCGAGGGAAATGCCACCCTACGAGCAGTACTTC
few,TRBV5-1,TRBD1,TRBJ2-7,CASSSPDRPLAHAYEQYF,TGCGCCAGCAGCTCTCCGGACAGGCCATTAGCCCACGCCTACGAGCAGTACTTC
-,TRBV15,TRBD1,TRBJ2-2,CATSGPNRGLKTGELFF,TGTGCCACCAGCGGACCTAACAGGGGGCTGAAGACCGGGGAGCTGTTTTTT
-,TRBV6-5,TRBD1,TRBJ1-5,CASRQGWGNQPQHF,TGTGCCAGCAGACAGGGGTGGGGAAATCAGCCCCAGCATTTT
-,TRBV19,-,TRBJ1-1,CASSSYREEDTEAFF,TGTGCCAGCTCCTCCTACCGGGAAGAGGACACTGAAGCTTTCTTT
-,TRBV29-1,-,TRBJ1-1,CSVIVVRGTEAFF,TGCAGCGTTATAGTGGTGCGGGGGACTGAAGCTTTCTTT
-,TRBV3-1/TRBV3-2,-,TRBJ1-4,CASSHEQVLNEKLFF,TGTGCCAGCAGCCACGAACAGGTGCTTAATGAAAAACTGTTTTTT
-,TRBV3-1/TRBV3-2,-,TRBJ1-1,CASSQPGRDTEAFF,TGTGCCAGCAGCCAACCCGGGAGAGACACTGAAGCTTTCTTT
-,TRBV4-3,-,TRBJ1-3,CASSQEGGPGNTIYF,TGCGCCAGCAGCCAAGAGGGGGGGCCTGGAAACACCATATATTTT
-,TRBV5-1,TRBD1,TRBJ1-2,CASSWGQGAKAGGYTF,TGCGCCAGCAGTTGGGGACAGGGGGCCAAGGCGGGTGGCTACACCTTC
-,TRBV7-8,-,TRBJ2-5,CASSLRRETQYF,TGTGCCAGCAGCTTAAGGAGGGAGACCCAGTACTTC
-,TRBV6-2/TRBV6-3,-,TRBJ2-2,CASSYSSTLGAGELFF,TGTGCCAGCAGTTACTCTTCAACCCTCGGAGCCGGGGAGCTGTTTTTT
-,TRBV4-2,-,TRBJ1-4,CASSRESEKLFF,TGTGCCAGCAGCAGGGAGTCGGAAAAACTGTTTTTT
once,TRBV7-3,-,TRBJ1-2,CASSLDPTAGSYGYTF,TGTGCCAGCAGCTTAGACCCAACAGCGGGATCCTATGGCTACACCTTC
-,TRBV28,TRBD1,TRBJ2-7,CASSSPGQTYEQYF,TGTGCCAGCAGTTCGCCGGGACAGACCTACGAGCAGTACTTC
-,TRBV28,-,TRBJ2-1,CASSFFGEQFF,TGTGCCAGCAGTTTTTTCGGTGAGCAGTTCTTC
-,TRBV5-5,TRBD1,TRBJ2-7,CASSAFWTGGQTYEQYF,TGTGCCAGCAGCGCATTCTGGACAGGGGGCCAGACCTACGAGCAGTACTTC
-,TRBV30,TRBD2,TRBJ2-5,CAWSVRGVSETQYF,TGTGCCTGGAGTGTACGGGGGGTTTCGGAGACCCAGTACTTC
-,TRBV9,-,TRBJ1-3,CASSSRPASPVSHTGNTIYF,TGTGCCAGCAGCTCACGCCCAGCGTCCCCGGTCTCTCATACAGGAAACACCATATATTTT
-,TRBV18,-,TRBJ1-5,CASSPPRQPQHF,TGTGCCAGCTCACCACCCCGTCAGCCCCAGCATTTT
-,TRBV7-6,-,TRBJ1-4,CASSRDRRPTNEKLFF,TGTGCCAGCAGCCGCGACAGGAGGCCAACTAATGAAAAACTGTTTTTT
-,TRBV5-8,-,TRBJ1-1,CASSLEGVAEAFF,TGTGCCAGCAGCTTGGAAGGGGTGGCTGAAGCTTTCTTT
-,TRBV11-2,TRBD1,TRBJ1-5,CASSLGGTARSNQPQHF,TGTGCCAGCAGCTTAGGGGGGACAGCACGTAGCAATCAGCCCCAGCATTTT
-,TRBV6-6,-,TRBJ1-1,CASRADGMNTEAFF,TGTGCCAGCAGAGCCGACGGGATGAACACTGAAGCTTTCTTT
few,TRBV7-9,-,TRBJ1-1,CASSLAEGGSAFF,TGTGCCAGCAGCTTAGCGGAGGGTGGATCGGCTTTCTTT
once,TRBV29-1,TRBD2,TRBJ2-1,CSAGGVDEQFF,TGCAGCGCCGGGGGGGTCGATGAGCAGTTCTTC
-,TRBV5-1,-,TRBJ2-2,CASSPEAVNTGELFF,TGCGCCAGCAGCCCGGAGGCAGTGAACACCGGGGAGCTGTTTTTT
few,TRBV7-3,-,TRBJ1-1,CASSPGGAHAEAFF,TGTGCCAGCAGCCCCGGGGGGGCTCACGCTGAAGCTTTCTTT
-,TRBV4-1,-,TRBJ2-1,CASSQVSRAQEQFF,TGCGCCAGCAGCCAAGTTTCCAGGGCCCAAGAGCAGTTCTTC
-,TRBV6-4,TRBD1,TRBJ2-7,CASSDQDRGRYEQYF,TGTGCCAGCAGTGATCAGGACAGGGGAAGGTACGAGCAGTACTTC
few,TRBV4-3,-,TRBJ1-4,CASSQGGRGNEKLFF,TGCGCCAGCAGCCAAGGCGGCAGGGGAAACGAAAAACTGTTTTTT
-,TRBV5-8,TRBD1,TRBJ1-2,CASSLRTGNYGYTF,TGTGCCAGCAGCCTCCGGACAGGGAATTATGGCTACACCTTC
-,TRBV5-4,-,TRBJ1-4,CASSLGSTTNEKLFF,TGTGCCAGCAGCTTGGGTTCTACAACTAATGAAAAACTGTTTTTT
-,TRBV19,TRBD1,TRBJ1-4,CASSIDGTGINAAYEKLFF,TGTGCCAGTAGTATAGACGGGACAGGGATTAACGCAGCGTATGAAAAACTGTTTTTT
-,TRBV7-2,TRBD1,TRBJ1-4,CASSLTGGDEKLFF,TGTGCCAGCAGCTTAACAGGGGGCGATGAAAAACTGTTTTTT
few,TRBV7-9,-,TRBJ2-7,CASSITGFEQYF,TGTGCCAGCAGCATAACAGGGTTCGAGCAGTACTTC
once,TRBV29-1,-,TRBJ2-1,CSVDEVRSSYNEQFF,TGCAGCGTTGACGAGGTCCGAAGCTCCTACAATGAGCAGTTCTTC
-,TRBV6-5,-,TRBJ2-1,CASSYSILLLNNEQFF,TGTGCCAGCAGTTACTCGATCCTCCTACTGAACAATGAGCAGTTCTTC